A selection of T cell receptor beta chains follows, all from one sample in a study of glioma-infiltrating T cells after dendritic cell vaccination. Some clones are missing from TCRdb's copy, which holds only in-frame ones; the method was immunoSEQ multiplex PCR. The top ten hold roughly 3.1% of the sample, which has just under 85,000 clones, about 90% seen once. The sequencing used blood, collected before dendritic cell vaccination. These receptors originate from a human donor with glioblastoma. The CDR3 runs from the conserved cysteine through the conserved F or W. D genes are given only for firm matches. Clone size is given for some rows only: seen once, a few or many times, or a class if the clone is expanded.

size,J,V,D,DNA,CDR3
.,TRBJ2-3,TRBV5-4,TRBD1,TGTGCCAGCAGCGGGTGGACAGGGGGTGGCACAGATACGCAGTATTTT,CASSGWTGGGTDTQYF
.,TRBJ1-5,TRBV9,.,TGTGCCAGCAGCGTAGGGGGCAGCAATAATCAGCCCCAGCATTTT,CASSVGGSNNQPQHF
.,TRBJ1-1,TRBV10-1,.,TGCGCCAGCAGTGACCCCGGGAGGGAGAACACTGAAGCTTTCTTT,CASSDPGRENTEAFF
.,TRBJ1-1,TRBV6-6,TRBD1,TGTGCCAGCAGTCACCCCCGGGGACAGTCAAAGACTGAAGCTTTCTTT,CASSHPRGQSKTEAFF
once,TRBJ1-2,TRBV7-9,.,TGTGCCAGCACCGGCCAAGGGGAGGGGGTTTCGTATGGCTACACCTTC,CASTGQGEGVSYGYTF
.,TRBJ1-6,TRBV6-1,.,TGTGCCAGCAGTGAGAGTCCGACGGGATCCTATAATTCACCCCTCCACTTT,CASSESPTGSYNSPLHF
.,TRBJ1-4,TRBV7-8,.,TGTGCCAGCGGGGGGGCAACTAATGAAAAACTGTTTTTT,CASGGATNEKLFF
.,TRBJ1-5,TRBV13,.,TGTGCCAGCAGCTTAAGGACAGTCAATCAGCCCCAGCATTTT,CASSLRTVNQPQHF
.,TRBJ1-2,TRBV2,.,TGTGCCCTAGGGGACACCTGGGACTATGGCTACACCTTC,CALGDTWDYGYTF
.,TRBJ2-1,TRBV28,TRBD2,TGTGCCAGTGGGACTAGCGGATCCTACAATGAGCAGTTCTTC,CASGTSGSYNEQFF
.,TRBJ2-1,TRBV5-1,.,TGCGCCAGCAGCACCCGCCTAGTCCCCAATGAGCAGTTCTTC,CASSTRLVPNEQFF
.,TRBJ1-4,TRBV19,TRBD1,TGTGCCAGTAGAACCGGGACAGGGAGAAATGAAAAACTGTTTTTT,CASRTGTGRNEKLFF
.,TRBJ2-7,TRBV10-2,TRBD2,TGCGCCACCCGCGGGACTAGCGTGTACGAGCAGTACTTC,CATRGTSVYEQYF
once,TRBJ2-1,TRBV7-3,.,TGTGCCAGCAGCTTAACAAGAGGTCAGAATGAGCAGTTCTTC,CASSLTRGQNEQFF
.,TRBJ2-7,TRBV2,TRBD2,TGTGCCAGCAGTGAAGAGCTAGCGGGAGTGTCCGAGCAGTACTTC,CASSEELAGVSEQYF
.,TRBJ1-2,TRBV6-5,TRBD1,TGTGCCAGCAGGACAGGGGGCTATGGCTACACCTTC,CASRTGGYGYTF
.,TRBJ2-5,TRBV9,TRBD2,TGTGCCAGCAGCGCGACTCTAGCGGGAGCTCGGGAGACCCAGTACTTC,CASSATLAGARETQYF
.,TRBJ1-1,TRBV11-2,.,TGTGCCAGCAGCTTAGATCCGGGGGGGGGCACTGAAGCTTTCTTT,CASSLDPGGGTEAFF
.,TRBJ1-5,TRBV6-1,TRBD1,TGTGCCAGCAGCTGGACAGGGGCTCAGCCCCAGCATTTT,CASSWTGAQPQHF
.,TRBJ1-1,TRBV29-1,.,TGCAGCGTTGAAGCCTCGAACACTGAAGCTTTCTTT,CSVEASNTEAFF
.,TRBJ2-7,TRBV5-8,.,TGTGCCAGCAGCGTCCCGGGTGCCTACGAGCAGTACTTC,CASSVPGAYEQYF
.,TRBJ1-5,TRBV5-1,.,TGCGCCAGCAGCCCGCGGGGGGGCAATCAGCCCCAGCATTTT,CASSPRGGNQPQHF
once,TRBJ1-2,TRBV21-1,.,TGTGCCAGCAGCGAAGACAGGGGACACTATGGCTACACCTTC,CASSEDRGHYGYTF
.,TRBJ2-2,TRBV11-1,.,TGTGCCAGCAGCAACGGTTTGACTCGGAACACCGGGGAGCTGTTTTTT,CASSNGLTRNTGELFF
.,TRBJ2-7,TRBV30,TRBD1,TGTGCCTGGAGGACGATTGGGGACAGTTCCTACGAGCAGTACTTC,CAWRTIGDSSYEQYF
once,TRBJ1-1,TRBV13,.,TGTGCCAGCAGCTTAATTCGGGGGACGACTTTCTTT,CASSLIRGTTFF
.,TRBJ2-1,TRBV27,TRBD2,TGTGCCAGCAGTCCGGGACTAGCGGGACCCTACAATGAGCAGTTCTTC,CASSPGLAGPYNEQFF
.,TRBJ2-1,TRBV11-3,TRBD2,TGTGCCAGCAGCTCTTACCTAACTAGCGCGAACTACAATGAGCAGTTCTTC,CASSSYLTSANYNEQFF
.,TRBJ2-3,TRBV7-9,TRBD2,TGTGCCAGCAGCTTAGATTATAGCGGGGGGGCAGCAGATACGCAGTATTTT,CASSLDYSGGAADTQYF
.,TRBJ2-7,TRBV5-4,.,TGTGCCAGCAGCCATCGGACTGAGAACGAGCAGTACTTC,CASSHRTENEQYF
.,TRBJ1-3,TRBV30,TRBD1,TGTGCCTGGAGTGCAGGGGGCGCGGGAGGAAACACCATATATTTT,CAWSAGGAGGNTIYF
.,TRBJ1-4,TRBV6-5,TRBD1,TGTGCCAGCAGCGCCGGGACAGGGAAGGAAAAACTGTTTTTT,CASSAGTGKEKLFF
.,TRBJ2-7,TRBV6-5,TRBD1,TGTGCCAGCAGTTTGGACAGGGAGACCTACGAGCAGTACTTC,CASSLDRETYEQYF
.,TRBJ2-2,TRBV2,.,TGTGCCAGCAGTTCGATGGGGGGAGATACCGGGGAGCTGTTTTTT,CASSSMGGDTGELFF
.,TRBJ2-3,TRBV7-3,.,TGTGCCAGCAGCCCCGGTGGCCTCAGAGGCGCAGATACGCAGTATTTT,CASSPGGLRGADTQYF
few,TRBJ1-5,TRBV19,TRBD1,TGTGCCAGTAGGACAGGGAATCAGCCCCAGCATTTT,CASRTGNQPQHF
.,TRBJ1-2,TRBV6-5,TRBD1,TGTGCCAGCAGCGGACAGGGCGGTGGCTACACCTTC,CASSGQGGGYTF
once,TRBJ2-6,TRBV6-1,.,TGTGCCAGCAGTGATCGGGGGATCTCTGGGGCCAACGTCCTGACTTTC,CASSDRGISGANVLTF
.,TRBJ1-2,TRBV6-1,.,TGTGCCAGCACCCTGAGAGGGATGTTTGGCTACACCTTC,CASTLRGMFGYTF
few,TRBJ2-1,TRBV29-1,TRBD2,TGCAGCGTTAGCGGGGGGGGGTATAATGAGCAGTTCTTC,CSVSGGGYNEQFF
.,TRBJ2-7,TRBV25-1,.,TGTGCCAGCAGTGACCCGGGAAATCCGCGCGAGCAGTACTTC,CASSDPGNPREQYF